The clone carrying this TCR beta chain was recorded many times. Its antigen is not identified. One entry per CDR3 protein, called by TCRdb with MiXCR from the reads. Among under 200,000 distinct CDR3 sequences listed, about a tenth were seen once. This entry is derived from a study of T cell repertoires in cytomegalovirus infection. Study-wide points: The cumulative frequency of public TCR beta families distinguished individuals who carried CMV together with the relevant HLA.

The CDR3 sequence is 14 residues long. The germline CDR1 and CDR2 sequences are KGHDR and SFDVKD. V lost 6 bases, J lost 0 bases, and 10 bases lay in between. Input material: PBMCs. This receptor was taken from a human donor in good health (CMV status not recorded). Some clones in this sample may be carry-over from other donors' samples. The chain couples TRBV24-1 to TRBJ1-1; weak D call: TRBD1 (5 bases). CDR3 DNA: TGTGCCACCAGTTCAGCAGGGATGAACACTGAAGCTTTCTTT. The encoded protein is CATSSAGMNTEAFF.